This T cell receptor beta chain was documented in a study of cytomegalovirus exposure and HLA in healthy donors. The germline V gene has CDR1 DFQATT and CDR2 SNEGSKA (reference sequence). V lost 0 bases to trimming and J lost 6 bases, with 5 bases between them. This CDR3 has 11 residues. The PCR employed 60 Vbeta primers together with 13 Jbeta primers. Libraries were prepared by immunoSEQ multiplex PCR; TCRdb keeps only in-frame clonotypes and omits some of them. The repertoire includes about 110,000 clones, 67% of them detected once, and roughly 8.3% sits in the top ten. Sequenced sample: PBMCs. This chain uses TRBV20-1 with TRBJ1-1, with D unresolved. The clonotype was recovered from a man between 18 and 35 years old in good health and CMV-seropositive. The DNA of the CDR3 is TGCAGTGCTAGAGATCGTGCTGAAGCTTTCTTT. It specifies CSARDRAEAFF.